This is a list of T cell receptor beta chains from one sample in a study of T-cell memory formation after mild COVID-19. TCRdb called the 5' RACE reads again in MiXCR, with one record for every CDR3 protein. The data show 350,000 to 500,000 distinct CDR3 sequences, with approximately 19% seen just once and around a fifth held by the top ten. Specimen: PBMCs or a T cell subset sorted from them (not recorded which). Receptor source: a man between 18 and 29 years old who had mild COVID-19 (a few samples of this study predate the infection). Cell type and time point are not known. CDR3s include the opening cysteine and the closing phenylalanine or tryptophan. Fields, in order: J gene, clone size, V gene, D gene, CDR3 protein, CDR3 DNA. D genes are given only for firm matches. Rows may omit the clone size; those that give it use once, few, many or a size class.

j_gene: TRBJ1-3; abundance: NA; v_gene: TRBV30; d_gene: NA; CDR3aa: CASALQPYSGNTIYF; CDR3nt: TGTGCCTCGGCGTTGCAACCGTACTCTGGAAACACCATATATTTT
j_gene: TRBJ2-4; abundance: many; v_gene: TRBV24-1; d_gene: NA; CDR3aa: CATSFQWGPLKNIQYF; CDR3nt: TGTGCCACCAGCTTCCAGTGGGGTCCCCTCAAAAACATTCAGTACTTC
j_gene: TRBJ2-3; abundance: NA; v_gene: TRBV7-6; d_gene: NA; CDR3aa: CASSSRDSTDTQYF; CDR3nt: TGTGCCAGCAGCTCCCGGGACAGCACAGATACGCAGTATTTT
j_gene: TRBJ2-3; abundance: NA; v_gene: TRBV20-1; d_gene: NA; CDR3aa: CSATPESTDTQYF; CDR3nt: TGCAGTGCTACACCGGAGAGCACAGATACGCAGTATTTT
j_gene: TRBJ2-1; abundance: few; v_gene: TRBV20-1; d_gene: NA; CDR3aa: CSAPDSLSYNEQFF; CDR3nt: TGCAGTGCCCCGGACTCCCTCTCCTACAATGAGCAGTTCTTC
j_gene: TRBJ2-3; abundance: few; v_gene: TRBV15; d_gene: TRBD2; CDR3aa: CATRSPPSGGSNTQYF; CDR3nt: TGTGCCACCAGAAGTCCCCCTAGCGGGGGGTCAAATACGCAGTATTTT
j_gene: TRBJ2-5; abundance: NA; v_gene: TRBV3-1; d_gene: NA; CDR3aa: CASSRGTAVKETQYF; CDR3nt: TGTGCCAGCAGCCGCGGGACGGCTGTCAAAGAGACCCAGTACTTC
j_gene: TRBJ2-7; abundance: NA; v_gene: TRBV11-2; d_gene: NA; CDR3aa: CASSLTRSSYEQYF; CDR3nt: TGTGCCAGCAGCCTGACGAGGAGCTCCTACGAGCAGTACTTC
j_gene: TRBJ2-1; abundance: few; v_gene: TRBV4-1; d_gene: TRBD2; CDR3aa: CASSPGLAGGNEQFF; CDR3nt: TGCGCCAGCAGCCCAGGACTAGCGGGGGGAAATGAGCAGTTCTTC
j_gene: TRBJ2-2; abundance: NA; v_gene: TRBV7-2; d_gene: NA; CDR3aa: CASSLITGSGELFF; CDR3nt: TGTGCCAGCAGCTTAATCACGGGGTCCGGGGAGCTGTTTTTT
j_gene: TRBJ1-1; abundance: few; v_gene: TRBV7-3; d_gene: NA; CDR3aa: CASSSGAQAFF; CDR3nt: TGTGCCAGCAGCAGCGGGGCCCAAGCTTTCTTT
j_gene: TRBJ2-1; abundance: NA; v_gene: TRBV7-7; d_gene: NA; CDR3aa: CASSRDTQNEQFF; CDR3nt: TGTGCCAGCAGCCGGGACACGCAGAATGAGCAGTTCTTC
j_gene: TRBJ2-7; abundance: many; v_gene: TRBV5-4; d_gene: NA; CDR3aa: CASSLEAGAREQYF; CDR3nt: TGTGCCAGCAGCTTGGAGGCAGGGGCAAGGGAGCAGTACTTC
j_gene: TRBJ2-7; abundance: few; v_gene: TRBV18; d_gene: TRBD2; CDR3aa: CASSRTSGGLSEQYF; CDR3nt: TGTGCCAGCTCTCGGACTAGCGGGGGCCTTTCCGAGCAGTACTTC
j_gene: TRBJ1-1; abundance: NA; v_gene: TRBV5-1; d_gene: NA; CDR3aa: CASSLNRAGTEAFF; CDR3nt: TGCGCCAGCAGCTTAAACAGGGCCGGGACTGAAGCTTTCTTT
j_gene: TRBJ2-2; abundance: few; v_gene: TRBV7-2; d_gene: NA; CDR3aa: CATRGPPSNTGELFF; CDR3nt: TGTGCCACACGGGGACCCCCATCGAACACCGGGGAGCTGTTTTTT
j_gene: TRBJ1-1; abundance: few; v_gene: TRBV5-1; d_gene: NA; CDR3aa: CASSYLEGLRAFF; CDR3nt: TGCGCCAGCAGCTATCTTGAGGGGCTTCGAGCTTTCTTT
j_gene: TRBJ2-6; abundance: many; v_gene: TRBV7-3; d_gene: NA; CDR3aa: CASSFGGAGANVLTF; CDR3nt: TGTGCCAGCAGCTTTGGGGGAGCTGGGGCCAACGTCCTGACTTTC
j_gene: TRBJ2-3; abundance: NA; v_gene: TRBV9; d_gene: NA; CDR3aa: CASSYGGSSTDTQYF; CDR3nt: TGTGCCAGCAGCTATGGGGGTTCTAGCACAGATACGCAGTATTTT
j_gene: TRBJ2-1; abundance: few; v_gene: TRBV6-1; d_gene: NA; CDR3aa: CASSESASYNEQFF; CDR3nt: TGTGCCAGCAGTGAATCCGCCAGTTACAATGAGCAGTTCTTC
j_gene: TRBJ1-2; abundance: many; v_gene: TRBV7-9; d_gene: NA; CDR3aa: CASIPMGERFYGYTF; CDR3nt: TGTGCCAGCATCCCCATGGGGGAGCGCTTTTATGGCTACACCTTC
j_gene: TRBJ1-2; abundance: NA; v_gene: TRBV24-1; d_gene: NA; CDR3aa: CATSPQPPNYGYTF; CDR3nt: TGTGCCACCAGTCCCCAGCCACCGAACTATGGCTACACCTTC
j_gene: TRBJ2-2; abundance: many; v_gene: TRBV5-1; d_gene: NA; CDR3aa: CASSLISLGPGELFF; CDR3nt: TGCGCCAGCAGCTTGATCAGTTTAGGACCCGGGGAGCTGTTTTTT
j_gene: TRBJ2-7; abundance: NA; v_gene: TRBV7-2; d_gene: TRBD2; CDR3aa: CASSPVSGGDYEQYF; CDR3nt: TGTGCCAGCAGCCCCGTCAGCGGGGGGGACTACGAGCAGTACTTC
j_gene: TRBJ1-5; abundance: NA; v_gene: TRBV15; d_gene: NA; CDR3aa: CATSRGLSYQPQHF; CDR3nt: TGTGCCACCAGCAGAGGCCTAAGCTATCAGCCCCAGCATTTT